The rows below give T cell receptor beta chains drawn from one sample of a study of Ad26.COV2.S vaccination and SARS-CoV-2 variants. Sequenced by immunoSEQ multiplex PCR; TCRdb stores in-frame clones only, minus some. The sample includes some 340,000 clones, just under 85% seen only once; the top ten take 2% to 2.5%. The input for sequencing was peripheral blood, taken in a trial of Ad26.COV2.S vaccine versus placebo. The receptors were gathered from a person aged 18-65 years who received the Ad26.COV2.S COVID-19 vaccine or a placebo. The CDR3 runs from the conserved cysteine through the conserved F or W. Fields, in order: V gene, clone size, J gene, D gene, CDR3 protein, CDR3 DNA. The D gene is left open where the match is weak. Expanded clones get a size class; other rows say once, few or many, or leave the size out.

TRBV5-8,.,TRBJ2-7,TRBD2,CASSVDMTSGVEQYF,TGTGCCAGCAGCGTGGACATGACTAGCGGGGTCGAGCAGTACTTC
TRBV28,.,TRBJ1-5,.,CASRPAGGNQPQHF,TGTGCCAGCAGACCCGCCGGCGGGAATCAGCCCCAGCATTTT
TRBV4-1,.,TRBJ2-3,.,CASSPYQTRQGDTQYF,TGCGCCAGCAGCCCTTACCAGACGCGGCAGGGAGATACGCAGTATTTT
TRBV29-1,.,TRBJ1-3,.,CSVVGNSGNTIYF,TGCAGCGTTGTTGGCAATTCTGGAAACACCATATATTTT
TRBV29-1,.,TRBJ2-5,.,CSAQQGQETQYF,TGCAGCGCGCAACAGGGCCAAGAGACCCAGTACTTC
TRBV4-1,.,TRBJ1-5,TRBD1,CASRKTGANQPQHF,TGCGCCAGCAGGAAGACAGGGGCTAATCAGCCCCAGCATTTT
TRBV18,.,TRBJ2-5,TRBD1,CASSPQGVREETQYF,TGTGCCAGCTCACCCCAGGGGGTTCGAGAGGAGACCCAGTACTTC
TRBV7-2,few,TRBJ1-5,.,CASAQDNQPQHF,TGTGCCAGCGCCCAGGACAATCAGCCCCAGCATTTT
TRBV5-1,.,TRBJ2-1,.,CASSLVGEPEQFF,TGCGCCAGCAGCTTGGTGGGGGAACCTGAGCAGTTCTTC
TRBV25-1,once,TRBJ1-1,TRBD1,CASREGFDRANTEAFF,TGTGCCAGCAGGGAGGGGTTCGACAGGGCGAACACTGAAGCTTTCTTT
TRBV11-3,.,TRBJ2-3,TRBD2,CASSLGQRGVDTQYF,TGTGCCAGCAGCTTAGGGCAGCGGGGGGTGGATACGCAGTATTTT
TRBV28,.,TRBJ2-7,TRBD2,CASSLGGGLYEQYF,TGTGCCAGCAGTTTAGGCGGGGGGCTCTACGAGCAGTACTTC
TRBV4-1,.,TRBJ2-7,.,CASSQELGDNYEQYF,TGCGCCAGCAGCCAAGAATTAGGGGACAACTACGAGCAGTACTTC
TRBV7-2,.,TRBJ2-7,.,CASSPRVGQSYEQYF,TGTGCCAGCAGCCCTCGGGTGGGGCAGTCCTACGAGCAGTACTTC
TRBV10-3,.,TRBJ1-6,.,CAISGQSSYNSPLHF,TGTGCCATCAGTGGCCAGAGCTCCTATAATTCACCCCTCCACTTT
TRBV5-1,.,TRBJ2-3,TRBD2,CASSLASSGRSTDTQYF,TGCGCCAGCAGCTTAGCATCTAGCGGGAGGAGCACAGATACGCAGTATTTT
TRBV3-1/TRBV3-2,.,TRBJ1-6,.,CASSQGGNSPLHF,TGTGCCAGCAGCCAAGGCGGCAATTCACCCCTCCACTTT
TRBV11-3,.,TRBJ1-2,.,CASSLGGGSDYGYTF,TGTGCCAGCAGCTTAGGAGGTGGGTCAGACTATGGCTACACCTTC
TRBV4-2,.,TRBJ2-7,.,CASSHAHYGQGGSYEQYF,TGTGCCAGCAGCCACGCCCACTATGGGCAGGGGGGTTCCTACGAGCAGTACTTC
TRBV19,.,TRBJ2-6,.,CASARDSGANVLTF,TGTGCCAGTGCCAGGGACTCTGGGGCCAACGTCCTGACTTTC